This TCR beta chain comes out of a study of vaccination effects on CD4 cells after COVID-19. About the research overall: Researchers drew samples from a few convalescent patients early and late after vaccination.

Before sequencing, viral peptide pools were used by the ViraFEST assay to expand antigen-specific CD4+ T cells. A 10-day culture period preceded the isolation of CD4+ T cells. This person's SARS-CoV-2 infection, confirmed by PCR, occurred between March and December 2020. All participants had two doses of either the BNT162b2 or mRNA-1273 vaccine. The culture medium for 2 million or so PBMC per well included 10 IU/ml IL-2 and around 9.8 ug/ml peptides. The trim removed 6 bases at V and 1 base at J, leaving 8 bases unmatched. Germline loops: CDR1 SGHAT, CDR2 FQNNGV. The CDR3 length is 15 residues. Turning to this clone: Its antigen is still unknown.

Libraries were prepared by immunoSEQ multiplex PCR; TCRdb keeps only in-frame clonotypes and omits some of them. The table shows more than 13,000 clones, with about 70% occurring only once. The input for sequencing was CD4+ T cells from PBMCs cultured with HCoV-NL63 spike peptides, taken after COVID-19 vaccination. The gene calls are TRBV11-2 and TRBJ1-1; 7 nucleotides match TRBD1. The sequence was obtained from a human donor who had a prior SARS-CoV-2 infection. CDR3 in amino acids: CASSSRTGANTEAFF. Written as DNA, the CDR3 is TGTGCCAGCAGTTCCAGGACAGGAGCGAACACTGAAGCTTTCTTT.